The rows below give T cell receptor beta chains drawn from one sample of a study of CD8 T cells in Susac syndrome. TCRdb passed the immunoSEQ multiplex PCR reads through MiXCR, listing each CDR3 protein once. The sample comprises approximately 87,000 distinct CDR3 sequences, approximately 96% of which are singletons, and around 0.41% rests with the top ten. The sequencing input was CD8+ T cells from PBMCs. These receptor sequences come from a human donor with Susac syndrome. The CDR3 runs from the conserved cysteine through the conserved F or W. The D gene is left open where the match is weak. A clone size is listed for some rows: how often the clone was seen (once, few, many), or a class if it is expanded.

V	D	size	J	CDR3	DNA
TRBV4-1	TRBD1	-	TRBJ2-5	CASSQETGGQETQYF	TGCGCCAGCAGCCAAGAAACAGGGGGCCAAGAGACCCAGTACTTC
TRBV13	TRBD1	-	TRBJ2-7	CASSLDRPYEQYF	TGTGCCAGCAGCTTGGACAGGCCCTACGAGCAGTACTTC
TRBV7-6	-	-	TRBJ1-5	CASSLAGPGQPQHF	TGTGCCAGCAGCTTAGCGGGGCCGGGTCAGCCCCAGCATTTT
TRBV5-1	-	-	TRBJ2-3	CASSLEYSKSTDTQYF	TGCGCCAGCAGCTTGGAGTACAGCAAATCCACAGATACGCAGTATTTT
TRBV20-1	-	-	TRBJ1-2	CSALLGGVNYGYTF	TGCAGTGCTTTGTTGGGGGGCGTTAACTATGGCTACACCTTC
TRBV28	TRBD1	-	TRBJ2-5	CASSQYRDRDGETQYF	TGTGCCAGCAGTCAATACCGGGACAGGGATGGGGAGACCCAGTACTTC
TRBV20-1	-	-	TRBJ2-3	CRGWGPDGPDTQYF	TGCAGGGGGTGGGGACCTGATGGTCCAGATACGCAGTATTTT
TRBV10-3	-	-	TRBJ2-3	CAISESEYRDTHTQYF	TGTGCCATCAGTGAGTCTGAATATAGGGACACTCATACGCAGTATTTT
TRBV20-1	-	-	TRBJ2-1	CSAGDSSYNEQFF	TGCAGTGCCGGGGACTCCTCCTACAATGAGCAGTTCTTC
TRBV6-2/TRBV6-3	TRBD1	-	TRBJ2-5	CASGGTGPQETQYF	TGTGCCAGCGGGGGGACAGGGCCCCAAGAGACCCAGTACTTC
TRBV12-5	-	-	TRBJ1-5	CASGRYRGNQPQHF	TGTGCTAGTGGGCGATACAGGGGCAATCAGCCCCAGCATTTT
TRBV13	-	-	TRBJ1-6	CASSSYNSPLHF	TGTGCCAGCAGCTCTTATAATTCACCCCTCCACTTT
TRBV7-9	-	-	TRBJ2-1	CASSPDYPNEQFF	TGTGCCAGCAGCCCAGACTACCCCAATGAGCAGTTCTTC
TRBV30	-	-	TRBJ1-5	CAWSVEGASQPQHF	TGTGCCTGGAGTGTAGAGGGCGCTTCTCAGCCCCAGCATTTT
TRBV29-1	TRBD1	-	TRBJ1-4	CSGLDRANEKLFF	TGCAGCGGCCTGGACAGGGCCAATGAAAAACTGTTTTTT
TRBV14	-	once	TRBJ2-6	CASSQFSGANVLTF	TGTGCCAGCAGCCAGTTCTCTGGGGCCAACGTCCTGACTTTC
TRBV20-1	TRBD1	-	TRBJ2-3	CSATGTGDADTQYF	TGCAGTGCTACCGGGACAGGGGACGCAGATACGCAGTATTTT
TRBV29-1	TRBD1	-	TRBJ1-1	CSVLTGQAFF	TGCAGCGTGTTGACAGGGCAAGCTTTCTTT
TRBV2	TRBD1	-	TRBJ2-7	CASNYAGGREQYF	TGTGCCAGCAACTACGCAGGGGGCCGCGAGCAGTACTTC
TRBV27	-	-	TRBJ1-2	CASSSGNSYGYTF	TGTGCCAGCAGCTCAGGAAATAGCTATGGCTACACCTTC
TRBV13	TRBD2	-	TRBJ2-2	CASSHSGGELFF	TGTGCCAGCAGCCATAGCGGGGGGGAGCTGTTTTTT
TRBV7-9	-	-	TRBJ1-4	CASSSRTDPKLFF	TGTGCCAGCAGCTCGAGGACAGACCCAAAACTGTTTTTT
TRBV5-4	-	-	TRBJ2-7	CASSGTHSYEQYF	TGTGCCAGCAGCGGAACGCACTCCTACGAGCAGTACTTC
TRBV27	TRBD2	-	TRBJ2-7	CASSWTSGSAEQYF	TGTGCCAGCAGTTGGACTAGCGGGTCTGCCGAGCAGTACTTC
TRBV2	TRBD2	-	TRBJ2-1	CASRGGLESGNEQFF	TGTGCCAGCAGGGGAGGACTAGAGTCGGGTAATGAGCAGTTCTTC
TRBV20-1	TRBD2	-	TRBJ2-1	CSARDLAGGTAYNEQFF	TGCAGTGCTAGAGATCTCGCGGGAGGGACGGCATACAATGAGCAGTTCTTC
TRBV28	-	-	TRBJ1-5	CASSLLQGVQPQHF	TGTGCCAGCAGTCTACTACAGGGAGTCCAGCCCCAGCATTTT
TRBV13	-	-	TRBJ2-5	CASSSRHTDTSGTQYF	TGTGCCAGCAGCTCTCGACATACGGACACCTCGGGGACCCAGTACTTC
TRBV30	-	-	TRBJ2-1	CAWTGLGDEQFF	TGTGCCTGGACCGGTCTCGGCGATGAGCAGTTCTTC
TRBV20-1	-	-	TRBJ2-7	CSARDQGSRNPYEQYF	TGCAGTGCTAGAGACCAGGGCTCCCGAAACCCCTACGAGCAGTACTTC